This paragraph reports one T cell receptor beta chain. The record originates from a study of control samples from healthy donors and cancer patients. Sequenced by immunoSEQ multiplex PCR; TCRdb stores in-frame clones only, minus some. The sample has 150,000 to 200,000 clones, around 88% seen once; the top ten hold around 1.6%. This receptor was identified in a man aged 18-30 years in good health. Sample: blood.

CDR3 residues: CASSRTAGGGTDTQYF. CDR3 DNA: TGTGCCAGCAGCCGCACAGCGGGGGGGGGCACAGATACGCAGTATTTT. The chain joins TRBV11-2 to TRBJ2-3, with TRBD2 matching over 10 bases. The CDR3 is 16 amino acids. The V and J ends lost 5 bases and 1 base, in that order; junction bases with no gene match: 6. Germline CDR1 SGHAT, CDR2 FQNNGV.